The 2 T cell receptor beta chains reported below all come from one sample, sequenced in a study of sequential checkpoint blockade in melanoma. Assay used: immunoSEQ multiplex PCR; TCRdb lists only in-frame clones, some missing. The table lists roughly 20,000 clones, approximately 74% of them singletons. As to treatment: randomized to nivolumab then ipilimumab (arm A) or the reverse (arm B). The source material was CD8+ T cells sorted from blood (inferred from file names), sampled from a patient given nivolumab and ipilimumab in sequence. These TCRs come from a human donor with melanoma.

This clone was counted a few times. The V and J genes are TRBV6-5 and TRBJ1-2, with TRBD1 matching 7 bases. With 0 bases clipped from V and 6 bases from J, the junction kept 7 bases outside the gene matches. This CDR3 region has 15 residues. Germline V gene data show CDR1 as MNHEY and CDR2 as SVGAGI. This CDR3 is CASSYSVRQGHGYTF. Here the CDR3 DNA reads TGTGCCAGCAGTTACTCGGTCCGACAGGGCCATGGCTACACCTTC.

The V and J genes are TRBV7-8 and TRBJ2-1, with D maybe TRBD1 (6 bases). The ends were cut back, 4 bases at V and 8 bases at J, with 18 bases in the middle. This CDR3 contains 15 residues. From germline, CDR1 is SGHVS and CDR2 FQNEAQ. This CDR3 reads CASSWRGRGIDEQFF. The CDR3 bases are TGTGCCAGCAGCTGGCGAGGAAGGGGGATTGATGAGCAGTTCTTC. The entire variable domain, with the rest obtained from reference TRBV7-8 and TRBJ2-1, is as follows: GAGVSQSPRYKVAKRGQDVALRCDPISGHVSLFWYQQALGQGPEFLTYFQNEAQLDKSGLPSDRFFAERPEGSVSTLKIQRTQQEDSAVYLCASSWRGRGIDEQFFGPGTRLTVL.